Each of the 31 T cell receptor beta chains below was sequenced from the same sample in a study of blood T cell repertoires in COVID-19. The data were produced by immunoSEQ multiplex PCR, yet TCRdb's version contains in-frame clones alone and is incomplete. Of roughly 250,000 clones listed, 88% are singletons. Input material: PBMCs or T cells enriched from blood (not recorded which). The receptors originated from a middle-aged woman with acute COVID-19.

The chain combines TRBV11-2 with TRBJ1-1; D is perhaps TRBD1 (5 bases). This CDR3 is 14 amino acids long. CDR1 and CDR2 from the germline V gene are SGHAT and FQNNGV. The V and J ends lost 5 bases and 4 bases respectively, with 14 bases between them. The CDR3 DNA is TGTGCCAGCAGCACTCAGGGTGGGGCCACTGAAGCTTTCTTT. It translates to CASSTQGGATEAFF.

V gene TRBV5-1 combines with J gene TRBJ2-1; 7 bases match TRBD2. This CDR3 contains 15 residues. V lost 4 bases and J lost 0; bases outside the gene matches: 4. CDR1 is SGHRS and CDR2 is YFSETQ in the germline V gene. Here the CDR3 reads CASSTVAGSYNEQFF. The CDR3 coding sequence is TGCGCCAGCAGCACCGTAGCGGGCTCCTACAATGAGCAGTTCTTC. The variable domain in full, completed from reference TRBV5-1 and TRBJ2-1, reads KAGVTQTPRYLIKTRGQQVTLSCSPISGHRSVSWYQQTPGQGLQFLFEYFSETQRNKGNFPGRFSGRQFSNSRSEMNVSTLELGDSALYLCASSTVAGSYNEQFFGPGTRLTVL.

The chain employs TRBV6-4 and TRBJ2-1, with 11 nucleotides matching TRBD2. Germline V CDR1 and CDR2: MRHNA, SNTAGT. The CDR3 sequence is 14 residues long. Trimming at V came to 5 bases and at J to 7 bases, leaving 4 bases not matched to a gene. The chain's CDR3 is CASSRLAGPNEQFF. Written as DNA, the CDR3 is TGTGCCAGCAGTCGACTAGCGGGACCTAATGAGCAGTTCTTC.

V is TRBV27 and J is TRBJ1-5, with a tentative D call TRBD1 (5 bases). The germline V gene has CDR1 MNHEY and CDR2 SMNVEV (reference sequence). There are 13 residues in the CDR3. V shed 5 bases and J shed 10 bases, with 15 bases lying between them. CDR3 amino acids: CASSRTPLRPQHF. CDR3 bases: TGTGCCAGCAGTCGGACACCCCTTCGACCCCAGCATTTT.

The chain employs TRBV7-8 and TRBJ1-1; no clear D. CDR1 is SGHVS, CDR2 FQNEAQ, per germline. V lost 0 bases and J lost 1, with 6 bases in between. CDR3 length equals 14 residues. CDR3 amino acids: CASSLAARNTEAFF. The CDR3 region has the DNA TGTGCCAGCAGCTTAGCGGCAAGGAACACTGAAGCTTTCTTT.

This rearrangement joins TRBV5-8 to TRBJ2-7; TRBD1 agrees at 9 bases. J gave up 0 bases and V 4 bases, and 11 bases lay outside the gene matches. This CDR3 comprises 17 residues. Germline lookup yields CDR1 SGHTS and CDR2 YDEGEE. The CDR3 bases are TGTGCCAGCAGCCGACTCGGACAGGGGAGGAGCTCCTACGAGCAGTACGTC. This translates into CASSRLGQGRSSYEQYV.

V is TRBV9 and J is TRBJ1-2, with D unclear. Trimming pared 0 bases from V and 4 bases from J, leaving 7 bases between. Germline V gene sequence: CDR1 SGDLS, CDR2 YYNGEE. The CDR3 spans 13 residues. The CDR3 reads CASSVGGAYGYTF. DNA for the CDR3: TGTGCCAGCAGCGTAGGGGGAGCCTATGGCTACACCTTC.

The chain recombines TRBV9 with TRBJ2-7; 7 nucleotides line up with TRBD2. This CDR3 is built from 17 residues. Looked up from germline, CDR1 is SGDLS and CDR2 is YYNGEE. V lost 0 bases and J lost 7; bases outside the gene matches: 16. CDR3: CASSVESGGTSYVEQYF. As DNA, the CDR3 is TGTGCCAGCAGCGTAGAATCCGGGGGGACGTCCTACGTGGAGCAGTACTTC.

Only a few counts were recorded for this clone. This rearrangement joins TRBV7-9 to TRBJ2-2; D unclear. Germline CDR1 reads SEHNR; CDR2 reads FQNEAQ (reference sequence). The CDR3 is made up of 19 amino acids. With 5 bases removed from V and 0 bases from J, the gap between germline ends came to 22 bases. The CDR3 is CASSRFAPLSPTNTGELFF. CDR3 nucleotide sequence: TGTGCCAGCAGCCGATTTGCCCCGTTGAGCCCCACGAACACCGGGGAGCTGTTTTTT. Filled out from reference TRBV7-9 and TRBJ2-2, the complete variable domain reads DTGVSQNPRHKITKRGQNVTFRCDPISEHNRLYWYRQTLGQGPEFLTYFQNEAQLEKSRLLSDRFSAERPKGSFSTLEIQRTEQGDSAMYLCASSRFAPLSPTNTGELFFGEGSRLTVL.

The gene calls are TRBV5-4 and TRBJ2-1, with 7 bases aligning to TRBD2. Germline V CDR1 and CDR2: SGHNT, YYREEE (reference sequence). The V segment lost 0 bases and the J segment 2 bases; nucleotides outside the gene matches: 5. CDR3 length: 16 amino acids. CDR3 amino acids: CASSLAPSGAYNEQFF. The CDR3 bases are TGTGCCAGCAGCTTGGCTCCTAGCGGTGCCTACAATGAGCAGTTCTTC.

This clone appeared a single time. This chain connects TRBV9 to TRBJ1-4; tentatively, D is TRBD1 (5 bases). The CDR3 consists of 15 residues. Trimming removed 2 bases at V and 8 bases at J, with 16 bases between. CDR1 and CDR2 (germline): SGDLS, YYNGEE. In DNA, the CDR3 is TGTGCCAGCAGCGTTCAGGGAGGGCACCGGGAAAAACTGTTTTTT. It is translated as CASSVQGGHREKLFF.

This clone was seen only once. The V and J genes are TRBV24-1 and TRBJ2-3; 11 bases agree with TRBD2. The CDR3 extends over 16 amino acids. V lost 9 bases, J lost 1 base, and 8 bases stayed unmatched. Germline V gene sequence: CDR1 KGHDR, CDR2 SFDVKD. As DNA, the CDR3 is TGTGCCACCGGGACTAGCGGCACAGATCGCACAGATACGCAGTATTTT. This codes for CATGTSGTDRTDTQYF.

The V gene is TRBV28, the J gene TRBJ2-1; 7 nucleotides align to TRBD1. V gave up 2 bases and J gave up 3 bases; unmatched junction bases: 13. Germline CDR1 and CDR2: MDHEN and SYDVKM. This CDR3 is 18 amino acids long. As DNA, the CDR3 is TGTGCCAGCAGTTTACAAAGAATGGGACAGAGATACTACAATGAGCAGTTCTTC. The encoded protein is CASSLQRMGQRYYNEQFF.

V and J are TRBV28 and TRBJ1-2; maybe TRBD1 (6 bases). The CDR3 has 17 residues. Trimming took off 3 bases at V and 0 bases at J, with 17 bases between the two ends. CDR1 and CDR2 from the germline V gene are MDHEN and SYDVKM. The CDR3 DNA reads TGTGCCAGCAGTTTCAGAGGACAGCCTATGACTAACTATGGCTACACCTTC. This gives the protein CASSFRGQPMTNYGYTF.

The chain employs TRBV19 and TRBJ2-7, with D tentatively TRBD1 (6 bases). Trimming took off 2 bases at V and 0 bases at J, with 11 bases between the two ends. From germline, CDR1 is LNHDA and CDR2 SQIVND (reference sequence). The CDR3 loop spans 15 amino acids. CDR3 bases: TGTGCCAGTAGTATACGGCAGGGGAGCTCCTACGAGCAGTACTTC. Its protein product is CASSIRQGSSYEQYF.

CDR3 in amino acids: CASSQDYDQPQHF. DNA for the CDR3: TGTGCCAGCAGCCAAGACTATGATCAGCCCCAGCATTTT. The rearrangement joins TRBV7-6 to TRBJ1-5; no clear D. Trimming removed 5 bases from V and 5 bases from J, with 10 bases in between. This CDR3 comprises 13 residues. Germline assignment: CDR1 SGHVS and CDR2 FNYEAQ.

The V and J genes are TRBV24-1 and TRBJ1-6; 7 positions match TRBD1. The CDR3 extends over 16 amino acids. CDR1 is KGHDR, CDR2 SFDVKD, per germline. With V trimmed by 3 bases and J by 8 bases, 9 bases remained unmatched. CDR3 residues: CATSDAKTGSDSPLHF. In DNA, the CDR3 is TGTGCCACCAGTGATGCAAAGACAGGGTCGGATTCACCCCTCCACTTT.

CDR3 loop: CASSRTSGRNTGELFF. CDR3 in DNA: TGTGCCAGCAGCCGTACTAGCGGGAGGAACACCGGGGAGCTGTTTTTT. V gene TRBV7-9 combines with J gene TRBJ2-2; 11 bases are shared with TRBD2. V lost 5 bases to trimming and J lost 1 base; unmatched junction nucleotides: 3. The length of the CDR3 is 16 residues. Germline CDR1 SEHNR, CDR2 FQNEAQ (reference sequence).

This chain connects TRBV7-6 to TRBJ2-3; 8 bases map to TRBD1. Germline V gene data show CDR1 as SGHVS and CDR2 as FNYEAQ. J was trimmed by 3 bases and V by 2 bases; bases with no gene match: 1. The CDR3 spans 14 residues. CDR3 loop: CASSLYRGTDTQYF. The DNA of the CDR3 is TGTGCCAGCAGCTTATACAGGGGGACAGATACGCAGTATTTT.

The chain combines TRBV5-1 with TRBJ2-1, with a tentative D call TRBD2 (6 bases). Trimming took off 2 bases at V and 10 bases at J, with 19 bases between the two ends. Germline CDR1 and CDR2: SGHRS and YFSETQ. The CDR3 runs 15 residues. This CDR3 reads CASSFSPRDREEQFF. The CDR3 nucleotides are TGCGCCAGCAGCTTCTCTCCGCGGGATCGCGAAGAGCAGTTCTTC.

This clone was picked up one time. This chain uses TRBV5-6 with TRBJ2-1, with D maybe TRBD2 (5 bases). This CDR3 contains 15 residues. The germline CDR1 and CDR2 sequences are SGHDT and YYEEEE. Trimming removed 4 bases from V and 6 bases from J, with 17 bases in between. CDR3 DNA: TGTGCCAGCAGCAGCGGCCCCGCCCCCCTCAATGAGCAGTTCTTC. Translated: CASSSGPAPLNEQFF.

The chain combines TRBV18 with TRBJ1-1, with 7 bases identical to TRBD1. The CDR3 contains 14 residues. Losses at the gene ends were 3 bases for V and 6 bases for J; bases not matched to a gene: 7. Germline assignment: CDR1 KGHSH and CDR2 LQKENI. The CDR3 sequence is CASSPWTGEAEAFF. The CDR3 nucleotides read TGTGCCAGCTCACCGTGGACAGGCGAGGCTGAAGCTTTCTTT.

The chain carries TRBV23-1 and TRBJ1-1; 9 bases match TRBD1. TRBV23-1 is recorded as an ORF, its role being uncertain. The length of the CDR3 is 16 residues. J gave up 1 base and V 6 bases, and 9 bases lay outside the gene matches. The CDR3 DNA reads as TGCGCCAGCAGCCCAAGGACAGGGGCCCAGAACACTGAAGCTTTCTTT. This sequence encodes CASSPRTGAQNTEAFF.

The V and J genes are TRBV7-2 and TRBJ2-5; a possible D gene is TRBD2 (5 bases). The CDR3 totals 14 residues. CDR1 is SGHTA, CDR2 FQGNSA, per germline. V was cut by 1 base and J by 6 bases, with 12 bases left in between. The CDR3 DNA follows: TGTGCCAGCAGCTTAGTTGAGGGAAGGAAGACCCAGTACTTC. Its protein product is CASSLVEGRKTQYF.

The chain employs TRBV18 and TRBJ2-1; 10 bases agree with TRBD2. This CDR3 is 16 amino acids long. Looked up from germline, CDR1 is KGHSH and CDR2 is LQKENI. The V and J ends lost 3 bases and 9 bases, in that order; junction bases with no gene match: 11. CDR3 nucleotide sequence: TGTGCCAGCTCACCCATCCGGTTTAGCGGGAGGATTGAGCAGTTCTTC. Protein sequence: CASSPIRFSGRIEQFF.

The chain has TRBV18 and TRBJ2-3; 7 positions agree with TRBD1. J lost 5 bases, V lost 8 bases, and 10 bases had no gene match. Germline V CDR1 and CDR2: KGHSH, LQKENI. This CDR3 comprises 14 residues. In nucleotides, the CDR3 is TGTGCCAGCCGCGACAGGGTTTTTGAAGATACGCAGTATTTT. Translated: CASRDRVFEDTQYF.

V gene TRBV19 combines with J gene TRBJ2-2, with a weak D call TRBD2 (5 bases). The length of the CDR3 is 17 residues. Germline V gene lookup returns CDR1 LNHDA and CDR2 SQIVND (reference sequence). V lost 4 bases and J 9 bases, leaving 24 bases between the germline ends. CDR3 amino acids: CASSTITSDSSARELFF. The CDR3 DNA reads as TGTGCCAGTAGTACGATAACCTCGGACTCCTCGGCCCGGGAGCTGTTTTTT. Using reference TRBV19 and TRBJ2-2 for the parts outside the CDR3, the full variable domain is DGGITQSPKYLFRKEGQNVTLSCEQNLNHDAMYWYRQDPGQGLRLIYYSQIVNDFQKGDIAEGYSVSREKKESFPLTVTSAQKNPTAFYLCASSTITSDSSARELFFGEGSRLTVL.

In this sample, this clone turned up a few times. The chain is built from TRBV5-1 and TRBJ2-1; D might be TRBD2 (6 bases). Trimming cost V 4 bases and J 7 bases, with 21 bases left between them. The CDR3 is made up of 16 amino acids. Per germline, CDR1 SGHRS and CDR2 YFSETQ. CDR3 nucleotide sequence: TGCGCCAGCAGCCAAACAGGACTTCAAGGGAGGAATGAGCAGTTCTTC. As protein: CASSQTGLQGRNEQFF.

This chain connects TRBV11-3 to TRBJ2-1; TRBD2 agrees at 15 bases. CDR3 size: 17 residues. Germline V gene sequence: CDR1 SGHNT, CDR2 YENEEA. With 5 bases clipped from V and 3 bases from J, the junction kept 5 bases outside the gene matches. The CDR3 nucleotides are TGTGCCAGCAGCCCCGGGACTAGCGGGGGGCTCTACAATGAGCAGTTCTTC. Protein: CASSPGTSGGLYNEQFF.

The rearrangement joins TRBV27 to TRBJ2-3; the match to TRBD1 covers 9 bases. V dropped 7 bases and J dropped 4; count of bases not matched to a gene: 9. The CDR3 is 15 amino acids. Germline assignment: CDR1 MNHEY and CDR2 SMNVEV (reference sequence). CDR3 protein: CASMGDRDGADTQYF. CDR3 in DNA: TGTGCCAGCATGGGGGACAGGGATGGGGCAGATACGCAGTATTTT.

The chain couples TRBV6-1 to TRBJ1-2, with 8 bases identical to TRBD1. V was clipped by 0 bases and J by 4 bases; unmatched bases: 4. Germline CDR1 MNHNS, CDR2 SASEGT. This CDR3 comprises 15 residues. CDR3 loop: CASSEAPTGAYGYTF. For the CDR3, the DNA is TGTGCCAGCAGTGAAGCACCGACAGGGGCCTATGGCTACACCTTC.